Listed below are T cell receptor beta chains from one sample, sequenced in a study of blood T cell repertoires in COVID-19. Here immunoSEQ multiplex PCR was the method, and the copy in TCRdb shows in-frame clones only, minus some. Among about 69,000 clones, about 85% were seen once, and the ten largest hold around 2.9%. The sequencing sample was made of peripheral blood. All receptors come from a man older than 75 with acute or convalescent COVID-19. Each CDR3 is given with its conserved first and last residue. Each record gives: CDR3 length, clone size, D gene, J gene, V gene, CDR3 DNA, CDR3 protein. D genes are given only for firm matches. Some rows have no size entry. The others give once, few or many, or a class for an expanded clone.

14	NA	TRBD1	TRBJ1-2	TRBV5-1	TGCGCCAGCAGCTTGGGGGACAGGGCCTATGGCTACACCTTC	CASSLGDRAYGYTF
13	NA	TRBD1	TRBJ2-1	TRBV29-1	TGCAGCGTTTCCGGACAGGGGATCATTGAGCAGTTCTTC	CSVSGQGIIEQFF
12	NA	NA	TRBJ2-3	TRBV9	TGTGCCAGCAGCACACGCACAGATACGCAGTATTTT	CASSTRTDTQYF
13	NA	TRBD2	TRBJ2-5	TRBV20-1	TGCAGTGCTAGTAGGACTAGCCGGGAGACCCAGTACTTC	CSASRTSRETQYF
14	NA	TRBD1	TRBJ1-2	TRBV6-5	TGTGCCAGCAGGAGGGGACAGGGGGAAGCTGGCTACACCTTC	CASRRGQGEAGYTF
14	NA	TRBD2	TRBJ2-7	TRBV10-3	TGTGCCATCAGTGAGACTAGCGGAACCTACGAGCAGTACTTC	CAISETSGTYEQYF
16	NA	NA	TRBJ2-3	TRBV11-2	TGTGCCAGCAGCTTACTGCAGATTTTGGGCACAGATACGCAGTATTTT	CASSLLQILGTDTQYF
12	NA	NA	TRBJ1-2	TRBV29-1	TGCAGCGCTGGTGGGGCCAACTATGGCTACACCTTC	CSAGGANYGYTF
15	NA	NA	TRBJ1-1	TRBV3-1/TRBV3-2	TGTGCCAGCAGCCTCCATGCTCGGGAGAACACTGAAGCTTTCTTT	CASSLHARENTEAFF
14	NA	NA	TRBJ2-2	TRBV3-1/TRBV3-2	TGTGCCAGCTTACTGCAGGGGGGCACCGGGGAGCTGTTTTTT	CASLLQGGTGELFF
14	NA	NA	TRBJ2-7	TRBV9	TGTGCCAGCAGCGTAGACCCTACTACCTACGAGCAGTACTTC	CASSVDPTTYEQYF
15	NA	TRBD2	TRBJ2-1	TRBV5-6	TGTGCCAGCAGCTTGACTAGCGCCCGATACAATGAGCAGTTCTTC	CASSLTSARYNEQFF
14	once	NA	TRBJ1-4	TRBV24-1	TGTGCCACCAGTGATGCCAGGGGTGGTGAAAAACTGTTTTTT	CATSDARGGEKLFF
14	NA	NA	TRBJ1-4	TRBV6-5	TGTGCCAGCAGCCGCGGGACGAGGAAGGAGAAACTGTTTTTT	CASSRGTRKEKLFF
15	NA	TRBD1	TRBJ2-3	TRBV7-8	TGTGCCAGCAGCTCGGGACAGGGGTACACAGATACGCAGTATTTT	CASSSGQGYTDTQYF
14	NA	TRBD2	TRBJ2-7	TRBV27	TGTGCCAGCAGTCCATATAGCGGGACCTACGAGCAGTACTTC	CASSPYSGTYEQYF
15	NA	NA	TRBJ1-1	TRBV9	TGTGCCAGCAGCCCCAGAGGGGGTGAGTTCACTGAAGCTTTCTTT	CASSPRGGEFTEAFF
15	NA	NA	TRBJ1-3	TRBV4-3	TGCGCCAGCAGCCCGACTTGGTTCTCTGGAAACACCATATATTTT	CASSPTWFSGNTIYF
15	few	NA	TRBJ2-1	TRBV5-1	TGCGCCAGCAGCTTTTCCGCGCAGGCGTACAATGAGCAGTTCTTC	CASSFSAQAYNEQFF
15	NA	NA	TRBJ1-2	TRBV19	TGTGCCAGTAGTATTTCGCCAGGGGCGAGCTATGGCTACACCTTC	CASSISPGASYGYTF
12	NA	NA	TRBJ1-1	TRBV3-1/TRBV3-2	TGTGCCAGCAGCCGACGGACAGACTTAGCTTTCTTT	CASSRRTDLAFF
14	NA	TRBD1	TRBJ2-2	TRBV24-1	TGTGCCACCAGTGATAGGGACAGTCGCGGGGAGCTGTTTTTT	CATSDRDSRGELFF
11	NA	NA	TRBJ1-2	TRBV20-1	TGCAGTGCACTATTCCACTATGGCTACACCTTC	CSALFHYGYTF